This entry concerns a single TCR beta chain. Authors' processing steps: Amplification with reference gene primers provided the estimates of nucleated cell counts. Produced via immunoSEQ multiplex PCR; TCRdb's table is partial and in-frame only. Clone size and V and J calls were adopted from that table, with D and trimming inferred from the DNA. The repertoire holds 150,000 or so clones, with about four fifths as singletons. Germline CDR1 is SQVTM and CDR2 is ANQGSEA. The CDR3 consists of 12 residues. Trimming cost V 6 bases and J 2 bases; bases outside gene matches: 0. This specimen belongs to a study of blood T cell repertoires in COVID-19. Overall study context: Nucleic acid was either cDNA or gDNA, and it came from T cells, B-cell-depleted T cells, or PBMCs.

V usage is TRBV29-1 and J usage is TRBJ1-2, with TRBD1 matching 10 bases. The clonotype originates from an older man who had recovered from COVID-19. Input material: peripheral blood. The CDR3, as DNA: TGCAGCGTGACAGGGGGCAACTATGGCTACACCTTC. It is translated as CSVTGGNYGYTF.